This T cell receptor (beta chain) was identified during a study of T cells in tuberculosis. Study outcomes and limitations: Shorter CDR3-alpha in active tuberculosis partly drove smaller distances. Cases with active tuberculosis were adults, while controls were adolescents.

In regard to this clone: Its antigen is unknown.

V was cut by 6 bases and J by 3 bases, with 9 bases left in between. The CDR3 extends over 11 amino acids. Germline assignment: CDR1 DFQATT and CDR2 SNEGSKA (reference sequence). The protocol was immunoSEQ multiplex PCR, while the TCRdb copy is restricted to in-frame clones and leaves out a portion. The sample lists over 30,000 clones; roughly 90% were seen once. The sequence was obtained from a donor aged 10 to 29 with latent tuberculosis or without tuberculosis infection. Some clones in this sample may be carry-over from other donors' samples. The sequenced material came from PBMCs. The rearrangement joins TRBV20-1 to TRBJ2-7; the D is unclear. The CDR3 loop reads CSARFNYEQYF. The CDR3 DNA sequence: TGCAGTGCCCGTTTTAACTACGAGCAGTACTTC.